Listed here are 19 T cell receptor beta chains from one sample, sequenced in a study of OX40 agonist ivuxolimab in advanced cancers. The method was immunoSEQ multiplex PCR; TCRdb's version includes in-frame clones alone and lacks a portion of them. The table shows fewer than 40,000 clones, with approximately 89% occurring only once. Sample: CD4+ or CD8+ T cells sorted from blood, taken in a trial of the OX40 agonist ivuxolimab. The receptors derive from an adult with an advanced solid tumor such as melanoma, head and neck, liver or kidney cancer.

The V call is TRBV28, the J call TRBJ2-1; TRBD1 matches at 12 bases. The junction had 9 bases not matched to a gene; V was cut back by 7 bases and J by 8 bases. Germline V gene sequence: CDR1 MDHEN, CDR2 SYDVKM. The length of the CDR3 is 15 residues. CDR3 nucleotide sequence: TGTGCCAGCACTTATAGGGGACAGGGGGCATATGAGCAGTTCTTC. Amino acids: CASTYRGQGAYEQFF.

This clone was seen a few times. This chain joins TRBV2 and TRBJ1-4; tentative D call: TRBD1 (5 bases). V lost 7 bases and J 1 base, leaving 7 bases between the germline ends. The CDR3 runs to 13 residues. Germline loops: CDR1 SNHLY, CDR2 FYNNEI. CDR3 protein: CASIRGTNEKLFF. The CDR3 nucleotides are TGTGCCAGCATAAGGGGAACTAATGAAAAACTGTTTTTT. The full variable domain, its missing parts supplied by reference TRBV2 and TRBJ1-4, is EPEVTQTPSHQVTQMGQEVILRCVPISNHLYFYWYRQILGQKVEFLVSFYNNEISEKSEIFDDQFSVERPDGSNFTLKIRSTKLEDSAMYFCASIRGTNEKLFFGSGTQLSVL.

The chain uses TRBV7-9 and TRBJ2-7; D unresolved. The CDR3 contains 13 residues. Trimming left V 1 base short and J 1 base short, with 5 bases between. Germline V gene data show CDR1 as SEHNR and CDR2 as FQNEAQ (reference sequence). The CDR3 region has the DNA TGTGCCAGCAGCTTAGGACTGTCCTACGAGCAGTACTTC. Its translation is CASSLGLSYEQYF.

This chain connects TRBV9 to TRBJ1-1, with 7 bases matching TRBD1. Germline trimming cut 0 bases from V and 1 base from J; bases unmatched to any gene: 0. The CDR3 length is 14 residues. CDR1 is SGDLS, CDR2 YYNGEE, per germline. The CDR3 DNA sequence: TGTGCCAGCAGCGTAGGGACAGGGAACACTGAAGCTTTCTTT. Translating it yields CASSVGTGNTEAFF.

V usage is TRBV10-3 and J usage is TRBJ2-7, with TRBD1 matching 10 bases. The CDR3 sequence is 13 residues long. With 5 bases clipped from V and 6 bases from J, the junction kept 4 bases outside the gene matches. Germline V lookup: CDR1 ENHRY, CDR2 SYGVKD. CDR3 in DNA: TGTGCCATCAGTACGGGACAGGGGTTCGAGCAGTACTTC. This encodes CAISTGQGFEQYF.

The chain links TRBV7-3 to TRBJ1-3, with D hard to call. Trimming took off 1 base at V and 5 bases at J, with 15 bases between the two ends. The CDR3 has 16 amino acids. In germline, CDR1 is SGHTA, CDR2 FQGTGA. The CDR3, as DNA: TGTGCCAGCAGCTTAAAATTTCGGCAGATGCGAAACACCATATATTTT. Translating it yields CASSLKFRQMRNTIYF. The whole variable domain, remainder taken from reference TRBV7-3 and TRBJ1-3, is GAGVSQTPSNKVTEKGKYVELRCDPISGHTALYWYRQSLGQGPEFLIYFQGTGAADDSGLPNDRFFAVRPEGSVSTLKIQRTERGDSAVYLCASSLKFRQMRNTIYFGEGSWLTVV.

The chain links TRBV5-1 to TRBJ2-5; the D is unclear. Germline CDR1 is SGHRS and CDR2 is YFSETQ. This CDR3 contains 14 residues. Trimming left V 0 bases short and J 1 base short, with 7 bases between. For the CDR3, the DNA is TGCGCCAGCAGCTTGGCGCAGCTCCAAGAGACCCAGTACTTC. Translating gives CASSLAQLQETQYF. The variable domain in full, with the rest retrieved from reference TRBV5-1 and TRBJ2-5, is KAGVTQTPRYLIKTRGQQVTLSCSPISGHRSVSWYQQTPGQGLQFLFEYFSETQRNKGNFPGRFSGRQFSNSRSEMNVSTLELGDSALYLCASSLAQLQETQYFGPGTRLLVL.

This chain uses TRBV7-9 with TRBJ2-7, with D possibly TRBD1 on 5 matching bases. This CDR3 is 15 amino acids long. Per germline, CDR1 SEHNR and CDR2 FQNEAQ (reference sequence). Trimming removed 8 bases from V and 2 bases from J, with 19 bases in between. The CDR3 protein is CASVGRPTGAYEQYF. The CDR3 DNA sequence: TGTGCCAGCGTTGGTCGACCAACAGGAGCCTACGAGCAGTACTTC.

The chain carries TRBV5-1 and TRBJ1-6; D possibly corresponds to TRBD1 (5 bases). CDR3 length: 17 residues. The ends were cut back, 0 bases at V and 10 bases at J, with 20 bases in the middle. Germline-derived CDR1 and CDR2 are SGHRS and YFSETQ. CDR3 region: CASSLGLTGRDLSPLHF. CDR3 nucleotide sequence: TGCGCCAGCAGCTTGGGGCTGACCGGCCGGGACTTGTCACCCCTCCACTTT.

CDR3 region: CATRTQGTGIDEQFF. The CDR3 bases are TGTGCCACCAGAACCCAGGGGACAGGGATTGATGAGCAGTTCTTC. This chain uses TRBV28 with TRBJ2-1; 9 bases fit TRBD1. CDR3 size: 15 residues. Looked up from germline, CDR1 is MDHEN and CDR2 is SYDVKM. The V segment lost 10 bases and the J segment 8 bases; nucleotides outside the gene matches: 15.

The V gene is TRBV7-2, the J gene TRBJ2-5; D is unclear. The CDR3 runs to 14 residues. Trimming pared 2 bases from V and 0 bases from J, leaving 7 bases between. Germline values: CDR1 SGHTA, CDR2 FQGNSA. CDR3 loop: CASSLSVNQETQYF. The CDR3 DNA reads TGTGCCAGCAGCTTATCAGTAAACCAAGAGACCCAGTACTTC.

The chain employs TRBV5-1 and TRBJ2-4, with 10 bases that match TRBD1. CDR3 length: 17 residues. The V gene end was trimmed by 0 bases and the J gene end by 3 bases; junction bases not matched to a gene: 6. The germline V gene encodes CDR1 SGHRS and CDR2 YFSETQ. This chain's CDR3 is CASSLGDRGIGKNIQYF. The CDR3 DNA follows: TGCGCCAGCAGCTTGGGGGACAGGGGAATAGGCAAAAACATTCAGTACTTC.

The rearrangement uses TRBV19 and TRBJ2-1; 9 positions agree with TRBD2. CDR1 and CDR2 (germline): LNHDA, SQIVND (reference sequence). The CDR3 consists of 17 residues. The ends lost 5 bases at V and 3 bases at J; junction bases unmatched: 11. The CDR3 DNA reads TGTGCCAGTAGTCCAGGAGGTAGCGGGGGTTTCTACAATGAGCAGTTCTTC. This codes for CASSPGGSGGFYNEQFF.

V usage is TRBV28 and J usage is TRBJ2-3; 7 positions agree with TRBD2. V gave up 4 bases and J gave up 0 bases; unmatched junction bases: 10. The V gene's germline CDR1 is MDHEN and CDR2 SYDVKM. This CDR3 is built from 17 residues. This CDR3 is CASSWGWTRESTDTQYF. CDR3 in DNA: TGTGCCAGCAGTTGGGGCTGGACTAGAGAAAGCACAGATACGCAGTATTTT.

The chain uses TRBV29-1 and TRBJ1-2; D might be TRBD1 (6 bases). The CDR3 sequence is 14 residues long. Trimming shortened V by 3 bases and J by 5 bases, and 16 bases separated the two germline ends. Germline CDR1 SQVTM, CDR2 ANQGSEA. In nucleotides, the CDR3 is TGCAGCGTTGATTGGGGAGGGGGAAGTTATGGCTACACCTTC. Protein: CSVDWGGGSYGYTF.

The genes are TRBV6-5 and TRBJ2-5; D may correspond to TRBD1 or TRBD2 (5 bases each). The germline V and J ends were trimmed by 2 bases and 4 bases, with 11 bases remaining between them. Germline CDR1 and CDR2: MNHEY and SVGAGI. The CDR3 sequence is 14 residues long. DNA for the CDR3: TGTGCCAGCAGTTACCGGGACCGAGGAGAGACCCAGTACTTC. It codes for CASSYRDRGETQYF.

The chain is built from TRBV28 and TRBJ2-7; D possibly corresponds to TRBD2 (5 bases). The CDR3 is 12 residues long. The ends were cut back, 8 bases at V and 3 bases at J, with 11 bases in the middle. The V gene's germline CDR1 is MDHEN and CDR2 SYDVKM. CDR3 nucleotide sequence: TGTGCCAGCGAGGGCAGCGGCTACGAGCAGTACTTC. Its protein is CASEGSGYEQYF.

The chain links TRBV25-1 to TRBJ2-1; a weak D match, TRBD1 (5 bases). V was clipped by 6 bases and J by 9 bases, with 24 bases between them. The germline CDR1 and CDR2 sequences are MGHDK and SYGVNS. CDR3 length: 16 amino acids. CDR3 amino acids: CASRAMDTPKAAEQFF. The DNA of the CDR3 is TGTGCCAGCAGGGCCATGGACACCCCGAAGGCGGCTGAGCAGTTCTTC.

This clone was counted a single time. This sequence joins TRBV7-7 and TRBJ2-3, with TRBD2 matching 11 bases. Trimming took 4 bases from V and 6 from J; bases not matched to a gene: 3. Germline CDR1 SSHAT, CDR2 FNYEAQ (reference sequence). CDR3 size: 14 residues. CDR3 bases: TGTGCCAGCAGCTCTGGACTAGCGGGTGATACGCAGTATTTT. Translation gives CASSSGLAGDTQYF.